The source of this T cell receptor beta chain is a study of blood T cell repertoires in COVID-19 (dated by TCRdb to the early 2020s). For context, the study as a whole: The collaborator samples originated in the United States, Italy and Spain and spanned the acute and convalescent phases of COVID-19. The prospective study material was composed of cDNA or gDNA derived from T cells, B-cell-depleted T cells, or PBMCs. The dataset comprised deeply sampled blood TCRbeta repertoires from subjects exposed to, actively infected with, or recovered from COVID-19. The repertoires were released in a freely available public database meant as a resource for research on the immune response to SARS-CoV-2. The samples were drawn from two sources: the first 160 participants of the ongoing ImmuneRACE study, and over 950 subjects contributed by 6 global collaborators. A de-identified subject ID, COVID-19 status, age in years and sex were almost always included in the sample metadata. Where HLA class I and class II types were available, the types were taken from metadata supplied by the sample provider, not from assay-based typing.

From a lookup of the germline V gene, CDR1 and CDR2 are KGHSH and LQKENI. Clipping removes 6 bases from V and 3 bases from J, with 16 as the unmatched junction base count. The CDR3 holds 18 amino acids from the cysteine to the phenylalanine. Only the CDR3 portion is preserved as DNA: 54 bases, with reading frame beginning at the first base. At one collaborating source in Seattle, patients were enrolled during active infection and were followed longitudinally through the course of disease. Collaborating institutions collected whole blood in K2EDTA tubes following their own protocols. Collaborator samples were shipped for TCRbeta analysis as frozen whole blood, isolated PBMCs, or DNA extracted from either sample type. Details on this clone: Its antigen remains undetermined. Base qualities are missing; no much larger clone stands one base away.

TCRbeta CDR3 regions were amplified from genomic DNA by means of the immunoSEQ Assay, a bias-controlled multiplex PCR. The source study handled its data this way. The number of nucleated cells in each sample was estimated from the amplification of reference gene primers within the assay. To quantify the absolute abundance of each unique TCRbeta CDR3 rearrangement, sequence reads were collapsed and filtered. For each sample, productive Simpson clonality was calculated by taking the square root of Simpson's diversity index across productive rearrangements. TCRdb holds this immuneACCESS table with in-frame rearrangements only. Some clones are missing; in checked studies, unresolved V genes explain under half, and the rest has no known cause. Clonal size and the V and J genes are those of that table, whereas D and trimming came from the DNA. This sample lists 100,000 to 150,000 clones; roughly 91% were detected once. The ten biggest clones cover roughly 4% of the sample.

What the study reported, not specific to this receptor: Clinical and demographic metadata were provided uncurated, with the amount varying by source and participant.

The sequence was collected from a man aged 55 to 70 with COVID-19, enrolled during active disease. The rearrangement joined TRBV18 to TRBJ2-1; 8 bases in the middle match TRBD1. The sequenced sample was peripheral blood. The CDR3 reads CASSPSDYAGGFYNEQFF. The DNA sequence follows: TGTGCCAGCTCCCCCTCTGATTACGCAGGGGGCTTCTACAATGAGCAGTTCTTC.